These T cell receptor beta chains were read from a single sample in a study of Ad26.COV2.S vaccination and SARS-CoV-2 variants. TCRdb's copy holds only in-frame clones and misses some; the assay was immunoSEQ multiplex PCR. The top ten clones hold about 1.7% of a sample with some 410,000 clones, 80% to 95% of them seen once. This material consisted of peripheral blood, taken in a trial of Ad26.COV2.S vaccine versus placebo. All receptors come from a person aged 18-60 years who received the Ad26.COV2.S COVID-19 vaccine or a placebo. Both conserved end residues are part of each CDR3. Fields, in order: V gene, CDR3 length, J gene, clone size, D gene, CDR3 protein, CDR3 DNA. A D gene is named only where the DNA matches it firmly. Only some rows state a clone size, as once, few, many or a class for expanded clones.

v_gene: TRBV6-2/TRBV6-3; len: 15; j_gene: TRBJ2-3; abundance: .; d_gene: TRBD2; CDR3aa: CASSYGAGGHDTQYF; CDR3nt: TGTGCCAGCAGTTACGGTGCGGGGGGGCACGATACGCAGTATTTT
v_gene: TRBV24-1; len: 16; j_gene: TRBJ1-2; abundance: .; d_gene: TRBD1; CDR3aa: CATSDLRRDRVHGYTF; CDR3nt: TGTGCCACCAGTGATTTACGACGGGACAGGGTACATGGCTACACCTTC
v_gene: TRBV7-9; len: 19; j_gene: TRBJ1-4; abundance: .; d_gene: .; CDR3aa: CASSLFSGSDPNINEKLFF; CDR3nt: TGTGCCAGCAGCTTATTTTCAGGGTCCGACCCTAATATTAATGAAAAACTGTTTTTT
v_gene: TRBV7-2; len: 16; j_gene: TRBJ1-4; abundance: once; d_gene: .; CDR3aa: CASSQVIAGTNEKLFF; CDR3nt: TGTGCCAGCAGCCAAGTAATTGCCGGGACTAATGAAAAACTGTTTTTT
v_gene: TRBV5-1; len: 12; j_gene: TRBJ2-1; abundance: .; d_gene: .; CDR3aa: CASRLNGDEQFF; CDR3nt: TGCGCCAGCAGACTGAACGGGGATGAGCAGTTCTTC
v_gene: TRBV11-2; len: 16; j_gene: TRBJ1-4; abundance: .; d_gene: TRBD1; CDR3aa: CASSLRRGPSNEKLFF; CDR3nt: TGTGCCAGCAGCTTACGCAGGGGGCCGTCTAATGAAAAACTGTTTTTT
v_gene: TRBV29-1; len: 12; j_gene: TRBJ1-1; abundance: .; d_gene: .; CDR3aa: CSVGGPGDKAFF; CDR3nt: TGCAGCGTTGGTGGCCCCGGGGACAAAGCTTTCTTT
v_gene: TRBV10-1; len: 15; j_gene: TRBJ2-5; abundance: .; d_gene: TRBD1; CDR3aa: CASEWDRPKQETQYF; CDR3nt: TGCGCCAGCGAATGGGACAGGCCTAAACAAGAGACCCAGTACTTC
v_gene: TRBV6-2/TRBV6-3; len: 20; j_gene: TRBJ2-4; abundance: .; d_gene: TRBD2; CDR3aa: CASSPLAGGPSWWAKNIQYF; CDR3nt: TGTGCCAGCAGTCCACTAGCGGGGGGGCCCAGCTGGTGGGCCAAAAACATTCAGTACTTC
v_gene: TRBV5-6; len: 13; j_gene: TRBJ2-5; abundance: .; d_gene: .; CDR3aa: CASSLSVGETQYF; CDR3nt: TGTGCCAGCAGCTTGTCAGTAGGAGAGACCCAGTACTTC
v_gene: TRBV4-1; len: 18; j_gene: TRBJ2-3; abundance: .; d_gene: TRBD2; CDR3aa: CASSPGLAGTTGTDTQYF; CDR3nt: TGCGCCAGCAGCCCAGGACTAGCGGGAACGACGGGCACAGATACGCAGTATTTT
v_gene: TRBV14; len: 15; j_gene: TRBJ2-7; abundance: .; d_gene: .; CDR3aa: CASSQVHRSSYEQYF; CDR3nt: TGTGCCAGCAGCCAAGTTCACCGCTCCTCCTACGAGCAGTACTTC
v_gene: TRBV29-1; len: 14; j_gene: TRBJ2-7; abundance: once; d_gene: .; CDR3aa: CSVAVGRRGYEQYF; CDR3nt: TGCAGCGTGGCGGTGGGGCGGCGGGGCTACGAGCAGTACTTC
v_gene: TRBV6-1; len: 19; j_gene: TRBJ2-5; abundance: .; d_gene: TRBD2; CDR3aa: CASSESQGLAGIGQETQYF; CDR3nt: TGTGCCAGCAGTGAATCCCAGGGACTAGCGGGGATCGGTCAAGAGACCCAGTACTTC
v_gene: TRBV4-3; len: 17; j_gene: TRBJ1-1; abundance: .; d_gene: .; CDR3aa: CASSQDSVGAQNTEAFF; CDR3nt: TGCGCCAGCAGCCAAGATTCGGTGGGGGCGCAGAACACTGAAGCTTTCTTT
v_gene: TRBV18; len: 15; j_gene: TRBJ2-1; abundance: once; d_gene: .; CDR3aa: CASSPFGKAYNEQFF; CDR3nt: TGTGCCAGCTCACCATTCGGTAAAGCTTACAATGAGCAGTTCTTC
v_gene: TRBV7-2; len: 13; j_gene: TRBJ2-1; abundance: .; d_gene: .; CDR3aa: CASSFANGIEQFF; CDR3nt: TGTGCCAGCAGCTTCGCAAATGGAATAGAGCAGTTCTTC
v_gene: TRBV13; len: 14; j_gene: TRBJ2-2; abundance: once; d_gene: TRBD2; CDR3aa: CASTIAGTAGELFF; CDR3nt: TGTGCCAGCACCATAGCGGGAACAGCCGGGGAGCTGTTTTTT
v_gene: TRBV4-3; len: 15; j_gene: TRBJ1-5; abundance: .; d_gene: TRBD1; CDR3aa: CASSLDRGGNQPQHF; CDR3nt: TGCGCCAGCAGCCTCGACAGGGGGGGTAATCAGCCCCAGCATTTT
v_gene: TRBV7-8; len: 16; j_gene: TRBJ2-1; abundance: .; d_gene: TRBD2; CDR3aa: CASSFRGAGNYNEQFF; CDR3nt: TGTGCCAGCAGCTTTAGGGGAGCGGGAAACTACAATGAGCAGTTCTTC
v_gene: TRBV6-2/TRBV6-3; len: 15; j_gene: TRBJ1-5; abundance: once; d_gene: .; CDR3aa: CASSRVGVSNQPQHF; CDR3nt: TGTGCCAGCAGTCGAGTCGGGGTAAGCAATCAGCCCCAGCATTTT
v_gene: TRBV18; len: 14; j_gene: TRBJ1-4; abundance: .; d_gene: .; CDR3aa: CASSPPGHREKLFF; CDR3nt: TGTGCCAGCTCACCACCGGGACATCGTGAAAAACTGTTTTTT
v_gene: TRBV3-1/TRBV3-2; len: 13; j_gene: TRBJ2-1; abundance: .; d_gene: TRBD1; CDR3aa: CASSQQGAWEQFF; CDR3nt: TGTGCCAGCAGCCAGCAGGGGGCATGGGAGCAGTTCTTC
v_gene: TRBV6-5; len: 14; j_gene: TRBJ1-1; abundance: .; d_gene: .; CDR3aa: CASSYRGLNTEAFF; CDR3nt: TGTGCCAGCAGTTACAGGGGACTGAACACTGAAGCTTTCTTT
v_gene: TRBV18; len: 20; j_gene: TRBJ1-1; abundance: .; d_gene: .; CDR3aa: CASSPFPVRGFGISGTEAFF; CDR3nt: TGTGCCAGCTCACCGTTCCCCGTTCGGGGTTTCGGAATTTCTGGCACTGAAGCTTTCTTT
v_gene: TRBV11-2; len: 14; j_gene: TRBJ1-2; abundance: few; d_gene: TRBD1; CDR3aa: CASSSWQGGRGYTF; CDR3nt: TGTGCCAGCAGCTCGTGGCAGGGGGGAAGAGGCTACACCTTC
v_gene: TRBV6-2/TRBV6-3; len: 12; j_gene: TRBJ2-1; abundance: .; d_gene: .; CDR3aa: CASRPQWNEQFF; CDR3nt: TGTGCCAGCAGGCCTCAGTGGAATGAGCAGTTCTTC
v_gene: TRBV9; len: 16; j_gene: TRBJ2-3; abundance: once; d_gene: TRBD1; CDR3aa: CASSSKNRGRTDTQYF; CDR3nt: TGTGCCAGCAGCTCCAAAAACAGGGGGCGCACAGATACGCAGTATTTT
v_gene: TRBV28; len: 15; j_gene: TRBJ2-3; abundance: once; d_gene: TRBD1; CDR3aa: CASSLYRGLTDTQYF; CDR3nt: TGTGCCAGCAGTTTATACAGGGGGCTCACAGATACGCAGTATTTT
v_gene: TRBV5-6; len: 15; j_gene: TRBJ2-7; abundance: .; d_gene: .; CDR3aa: CASSLFSDSVYEQYF; CDR3nt: TGTGCCAGCAGCTTGTTTTCGGACAGTGTTTACGAGCAGTACTTC
v_gene: TRBV9; len: 14; j_gene: TRBJ2-2; abundance: .; d_gene: .; CDR3aa: CASNLGDYTGELFF; CDR3nt: TGTGCCAGCAACCTGGGAGATTACACCGGGGAGCTGTTTTTT
v_gene: TRBV21-1; len: 19; j_gene: TRBJ2-4; abundance: .; d_gene: .; CDR3aa: CASSKDGLAGKPAKNIQYF; CDR3nt: TGTGCCAGCAGCAAGGACGGGCTAGCGGGGAAACCAGCCAAAAACATTCAGTACTTC
v_gene: TRBV19; len: 14; j_gene: TRBJ2-7; abundance: .; d_gene: .; CDR3aa: CASSTRGGASEQYF; CDR3nt: TGTGCCAGTAGTACCCGCGGAGGGGCGAGTGAGCAGTACTTC
v_gene: TRBV6-1; len: 16; j_gene: TRBJ2-7; abundance: .; d_gene: .; CDR3aa: CASSDPRDSKPYEQYF; CDR3nt: TGTGCCAGCAGTGACCCGCGGGACAGTAAGCCTTACGAGCAGTACTTC
v_gene: TRBV5-1; len: 13; j_gene: TRBJ2-7; abundance: .; d_gene: .; CDR3aa: CASTPGAGYEQYF; CDR3nt: TGCGCCAGCACCCCGGGGGCCGGCTACGAGCAGTACTTC
v_gene: TRBV27; len: 14; j_gene: TRBJ2-7; abundance: .; d_gene: TRBD1; CDR3aa: CASSSETGVGEQYF; CDR3nt: TGTGCCAGCAGTAGTGAGACAGGGGTTGGCGAGCAGTACTTC
v_gene: TRBV6-2/TRBV6-3; len: 14; j_gene: TRBJ2-7; abundance: .; d_gene: .; CDR3aa: CASSYRAQGFEQYF; CDR3nt: TGTGCCAGCAGTTACCGGGCTCAGGGTTTCGAGCAGTACTTC
v_gene: TRBV19; len: 16; j_gene: TRBJ2-3; abundance: .; d_gene: .; CDR3aa: CASSIGGGAWADTQYF; CDR3nt: TGTGCCAGTAGTATCGGAGGGGGGGCCTGGGCAGATACGCAGTATTTT
v_gene: TRBV27; len: 15; j_gene: TRBJ1-2; abundance: .; d_gene: TRBD1; CDR3aa: CASSPGQGLYRGYTF; CDR3nt: TGTGCCAGCAGCCCAGGACAGGGACTATATCGTGGCTACACCTTC
v_gene: TRBV4-1; len: 14; j_gene: TRBJ2-1; abundance: .; d_gene: .; CDR3aa: CASSQDLAGYEQFF; CDR3nt: TGCGCCAGCAGCCAAGATTTAGCAGGGTATGAGCAGTTCTTC
v_gene: TRBV5-1; len: 16; j_gene: TRBJ1-5; abundance: .; d_gene: .; CDR3aa: CASRRDLPLSNQPQHF; CDR3nt: TGCGCCAGCAGACGGGACCTACCTCTTAGCAATCAGCCCCAGCATTTT
v_gene: TRBV25-1; len: 15; j_gene: TRBJ2-7; abundance: .; d_gene: TRBD2; CDR3aa: CASSGWEGADYEQYF; CDR3nt: TGTGCCAGCAGTGGATGGGAGGGTGCGGACTACGAGCAGTACTTC
v_gene: TRBV7-2; len: 14; j_gene: TRBJ2-7; abundance: .; d_gene: .; CDR3aa: CASSPSTVPYEQYF; CDR3nt: TGTGCCAGCAGCCCCTCCACGGTTCCCTACGAGCAGTACTTC
v_gene: TRBV24-1; len: 17; j_gene: TRBJ2-3; abundance: .; d_gene: TRBD2; CDR3aa: CATSDFTAGGGTDTQYF; CDR3nt: TGTGCCACCAGTGATTTTACCGCGGGGGGCGGCACAGATACGCAGTATTTT
v_gene: TRBV7-8; len: 17; j_gene: TRBJ2-1; abundance: .; d_gene: TRBD2; CDR3aa: CASSSGLAGSSYNEQFF; CDR3nt: TGTGCCAGCAGCTCCGGACTAGCGGGGTCCTCCTACAATGAGCAGTTCTTC
v_gene: TRBV19; len: 15; j_gene: TRBJ1-1; abundance: once; d_gene: .; CDR3aa: CASRLAHQGYIEAFF; CDR3nt: TGTGCCAGTAGATTGGCCCATCAGGGGTATATTGAAGCTTTCTTT
v_gene: TRBV4-3; len: 15; j_gene: TRBJ1-2; abundance: .; d_gene: TRBD1; CDR3aa: CASSQHTGQDYGYTF; CDR3nt: TGCGCCAGCAGCCAACACACGGGACAGGACTATGGCTACACCTTC
v_gene: TRBV3-1/TRBV3-2; len: 17; j_gene: TRBJ1-6; abundance: .; d_gene: .; CDR3aa: CASSQTLTGTLNSPLHF; CDR3nt: TGTGCCAGCAGCCAAACCCTGACAGGAACTCTTAATTCACCCCTCCACTTT
v_gene: TRBV7-8; len: 15; j_gene: TRBJ2-7; abundance: few; d_gene: TRBD2; CDR3aa: CASRPGAGNSYEQYF; CDR3nt: TGTGCCAGCAGACCTGGAGCGGGGAACTCCTACGAGCAGTACTTC
v_gene: TRBV11-3; len: 15; j_gene: TRBJ1-1; abundance: .; d_gene: .; CDR3aa: CASSFRGPPDTEAFF; CDR3nt: TGTGCCAGCAGCTTCAGGGGCCCTCCAGACACTGAAGCTTTCTTT
v_gene: TRBV11-2; len: 14; j_gene: TRBJ2-2; abundance: .; d_gene: TRBD2; CDR3aa: CASSLGGGFGELFF; CDR3nt: TGTGCCAGCAGCTTAGGGGGAGGGTTCGGGGAGCTGTTTTTT
v_gene: TRBV10-3; len: 12; j_gene: TRBJ1-2; abundance: .; d_gene: .; CDR3aa: CAIGGPYRGYTF; CDR3nt: TGTGCCATAGGGGGTCCTTATAGGGGCTACACCTTC